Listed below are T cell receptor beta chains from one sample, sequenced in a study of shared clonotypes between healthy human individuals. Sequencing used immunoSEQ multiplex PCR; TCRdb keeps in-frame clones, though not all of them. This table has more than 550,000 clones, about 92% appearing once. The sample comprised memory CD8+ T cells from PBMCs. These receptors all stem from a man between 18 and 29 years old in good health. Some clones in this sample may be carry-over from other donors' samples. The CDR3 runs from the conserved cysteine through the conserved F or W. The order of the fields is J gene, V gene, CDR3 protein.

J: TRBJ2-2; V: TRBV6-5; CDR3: CASTMTGVLTGELFF
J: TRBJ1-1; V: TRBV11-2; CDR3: CASSLGAGRAEAFF
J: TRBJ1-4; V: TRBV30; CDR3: CAWGPSNEKLFF
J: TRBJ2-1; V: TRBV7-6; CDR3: CASSLIFSPSYNEQFF
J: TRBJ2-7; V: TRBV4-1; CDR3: CASSQASRDRGYEQYF
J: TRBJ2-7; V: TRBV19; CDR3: CATGDRVGYEQYF
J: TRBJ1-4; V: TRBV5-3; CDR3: CARSLQGPHEKLFF
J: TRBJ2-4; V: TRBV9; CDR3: CASSPRTDKNIQYF
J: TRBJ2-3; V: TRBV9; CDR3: CASSERADRGPTDTQYF
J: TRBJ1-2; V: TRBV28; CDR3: CASSPGLIYGYTF
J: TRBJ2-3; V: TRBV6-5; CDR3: CASSYDGDTQYF
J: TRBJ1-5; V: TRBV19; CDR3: CASSPGGQGRSNQPQHF
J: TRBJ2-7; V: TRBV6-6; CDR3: CASSPNRGSSYEQYF
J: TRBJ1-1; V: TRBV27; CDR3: CASSPGRGDEAFF
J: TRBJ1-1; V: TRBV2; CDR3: CASSEGPGGNTEAFF
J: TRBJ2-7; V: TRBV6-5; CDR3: CASSQQQGWNEQYF
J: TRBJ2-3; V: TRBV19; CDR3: CASSLPTLGDTQYF
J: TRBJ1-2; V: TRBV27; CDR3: CASSLFAGGGYGYTF
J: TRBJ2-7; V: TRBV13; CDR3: CASSLGRLAGNSYEQYF
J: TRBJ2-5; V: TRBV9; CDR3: CASSPWTSVVRETQYF
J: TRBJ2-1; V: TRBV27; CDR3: CASSFQQGVLLEQFF
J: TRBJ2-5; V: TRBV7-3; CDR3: CASSLTLGAGKETQYF